Following are 20 T cell receptor beta chains from one sample sequenced in a study of identical twins. TCRdb reprocessed the 5' RACE reads with MiXCR, giving one entry per CDR3 protein. In the table there are 300,000 to 400,000 distinct CDR3 sequences, around 9.7% of which are singletons. The sequenced material came from naive T cells sorted from blood. These receptors were collected from a woman aged 45-60 years in good health.

The V gene is TRBV27, the J gene TRBJ1-5, with D possibly being TRBD1 (6 bases). The CDR3 has 15 residues. Germline CDR1 MNHEY, CDR2 SMNVEV (reference sequence). The V gene lost 4 bases and the J gene lost 7 bases, with 17 bases spanning the gap. The CDR3 DNA reads TGTGCCAGCAGTTCGGGTGGGGGGCGACGGCAGCCCCAGCATTTT. Its protein is CASSSGGGRRQPQHF.

This clonotype has a handful of counts. J is TRBJ2-2 and V is TRBV3-1, with unresolved D. This CDR3 is 12 amino acids long. Trimming stripped 2 bases from V and 6 bases from J, with 4 bases between. Germline V CDR1 and CDR2: LGHDT, YNNKEL (reference sequence). CDR3 DNA: TGTGCCAGCAGCCAACTGTCCGGGGAGCTGTTTTTT. Residues: CASSQLSGELFF.

This clonotype has a handful of counts. The V call is TRBV2, the J call TRBJ2-2; 10 nucleotides align to TRBD1. CDR3 length: 15 amino acids. Germline loops: CDR1 SNHLY, CDR2 FYNNEI. J lost 4 bases, V lost 7 bases, and 6 bases had no gene match. CDR3 loop: CASIPGQGSTGELFF. The CDR3 DNA sequence: TGTGCCAGCATTCCGGGACAGGGGTCCACCGGGGAGCTGTTTTTT.

This clonotype showed up many times. The chain links TRBV27 to TRBJ2-1, with D uncertain. Trimming shortened V by 2 bases and J by 6 bases, and 11 bases separated the two germline ends. This CDR3 has 14 amino acids. The germline V gene has CDR1 MNHEY and CDR2 SMNVEV (reference sequence). DNA for the CDR3: TGTGCCAGCAGTTTACCTGGCCCGTTCAATGAGCAGTTCTTC. Translation gives CASSLPGPFNEQFF.

This clonotype was seen repeatedly, ten times or more. This chain uses TRBV24-1 with TRBJ2-2; D might be TRBD2 (6 bases). CDR3 length: 13 residues. Between the trimmed V and J ends, which lost 9 bases and 8 bases, there was a span of 15 bases. Germline-derived CDR1 and CDR2 are KGHDR and SFDVKD. The CDR3 nucleotides read TGTGCCACCGGGGCGGACGGACTAGGGGAGCTGTTTTTT. It encodes CATGADGLGELFF.

This clonotype occurred a few times. The chain is built from TRBV3-1 and TRBJ2-3; TRBD1 might be the D (5 bases). The CDR3 runs to 15 residues. V was clipped by 5 bases and J by 4 bases, with 16 bases between them. Germline CDR1 LGHDT, CDR2 YNNKEL (reference sequence). The CDR3 loop is CASSFRQFVSDTQYF. In nucleotides, the CDR3 is TGTGCCAGCAGCTTCCGACAGTTTGTCTCAGATACGCAGTATTTT.

This clonotype was recorded many times. The V gene is TRBV12-3 or TRBV12-4, the J gene TRBJ2-7; D perhaps matches TRBD2 (5 bases). The CDR3 is 15 amino acids. Trimming removed 8 bases from V and 4 bases from J, with 21 bases in between. The CDR3 nucleotides read TGTGCCAGCGACTACTCGTTGGGAGCGATGTACGAGCAGTACGTC. Translated: CASDYSLGAMYEQYV.

The CDR3: CSAGLGDTQYF. The CDR3 DNA follows: TGCAGTGCCGGACTCGGAGATACGCAGTATTTT. V gene TRBV20-1 combines with J gene TRBJ2-3; tentatively, D is TRBD2 (5 bases). The V end was cut by 6 bases, the J end by 5 bases, with 9 bases between. Looked up from germline, CDR1 is DFQATT and CDR2 is SNEGSKA (reference sequence). The CDR3 loop spans 11 amino acids.

J is TRBJ2-1 and V is TRBV12-3 or TRBV12-4, with D tentatively TRBD1 (6 bases). V was shortened by 11 bases and J by 0 bases, with 11 bases between the two germline ends. The CDR3 runs 13 residues. CDR3 sequence reads: CAGTGSSYNEQFF. CDR3 coding DNA: TGTGCCGGAACAGGGTCCTCCTACAATGAGCAGTTCTTC.

CDR3 amino acids: CASSQVLAGGPSSYNEQFF. The CDR3 DNA is TGTGCCAGCAGCCAAGTTCTAGCGGGAGGGCCGAGCTCCTACAATGAGCAGTTCTTC. This rearrangement joins TRBV14 to TRBJ2-1; TRBD2 matches 12 bases. The J segment lost 0 bases and the V segment lost 1 base, leaving 7 bases of the junction unmatched. Germline V CDR1 and CDR2: SGHDN, FVKESK. The CDR3 extends over 19 amino acids.

This clonotype was seen more than once but under ten times. The CDR3 nucleotides are TGTGCCAGCTCACCATCGGGACACCTCTACGAGCAGTACGTC. Amino acid sequence: CASSPSGHLYEQYV. The chain joins TRBV18 to TRBJ2-7, with a possible D match to TRBD1 (6 bases). CDR1 and CDR2 (germline): KGHSH, LQKENI. The CDR3 loop spans 14 amino acids. V was shortened by 2 bases and J by 3 bases, with 11 bases between the two germline ends.

The V call is TRBV5-1, the J call TRBJ2-7, with a tentative D call TRBD1 (5 bases). Germline V lookup: CDR1 SGHRS, CDR2 YFSETQ. V was cut by 0 bases and J by 6 bases, with 10 bases left in between. The CDR3 has 13 amino acids. CDR3 in DNA: TGCGCCAGCAGCTTGGACAGGCTGGCCGAGCAGTACTTC. This codes for CASSLDRLAEQYF.

V usage is TRBV5-5 and J usage is TRBJ1-1, with TRBD1 as a possible D gene (6 bases). The germline gives CDR1 SGHKS, CDR2 YYEKEE (reference sequence). The CDR3 runs to 12 residues. V dropped 3 bases and J dropped 10 bases, with 13 bases sitting between them. CDR3 DNA: TGTGCCAGCAGCTCCCTACAGGGAGGAGCTTTCTTT. It is translated as CASSSLQGGAFF.

The genes are TRBV7-9 and TRBJ2-7; 10 nucleotides match TRBD2. The CDR3 covers 15 residues. Losses at the gene ends were 6 bases for V and 0 bases for J; bases not matched to a gene: 5. Germline V gene sequence: CDR1 SEHNR, CDR2 FQNEAQ (reference sequence). The CDR3 DNA is TGTGCCAGCAGGCCTACTAGCGGGGCCTCCTACGAGCAGTACTTC. Amino acid sequence: CASRPTSGASYEQYF.

The sample holds a few counts of this clonotype. V usage is TRBV20-1 and J usage is TRBJ2-7, with TRBD2 matching over 9 bases. V lost 3 bases to trimming and J lost 1 base; unmatched junction nucleotides: 7. The CDR3 has 15 residues. CDR1 DFQATT and CDR2 SNEGSKA come from the germline V gene (reference sequence). Here the CDR3 DNA reads TGCAGTGCTAGGGCCCGACTAGCGGCATCCTACGAGCAGTACTTC. Protein: CSARARLAASYEQYF.

The J gene is TRBJ2-3, the V gene TRBV7-9, with TRBD2 matching 14 bases. The CDR3 runs 18 residues. Germline V gene data show CDR1 as SEHNR and CDR2 as FQNEAQ (reference sequence). The V and J ends lost 7 bases and 0 bases, in that order; junction bases with no gene match: 9. CDR3 region: CASTRGTSGRSSTDTQYF. The CDR3 region has the DNA TGTGCCAGCACCCGGGGGACTAGCGGGAGATCTAGCACAGATACGCAGTATTTT.

In this sample, this clonotype turned up many times. For the CDR3, the DNA is TGTGCCAGCAGCCAAGCACAGATCGGGACAGAGAACACCGGGGAGCTGTTTTTT. Its translation: CASSQAQIGTENTGELFF. The V and J genes are TRBV4-2 and TRBJ2-2, with 7 bases identical to TRBD1. The V segment lost 1 base and the J segment 1 base; nucleotides outside the gene matches: 9. CDR3 length: 18 amino acids. Germline values: CDR1 LGHNA, CDR2 YNFKEQ.

This clonotype was detected many times. The rearrangement links TRBV19 to TRBJ2-2; D may be TRBD2 (6 bases). With 7 bases removed from V and 0 bases from J, the gap between germline ends came to 12 bases. Germline assignment: CDR1 LNHDA and CDR2 SQIVND (reference sequence). There are 15 residues in the CDR3. CDR3 nucleotide sequence: TGTGCCAGTATGGTTGGCGGGACGAACACCGGGGAGCTGTTTTTT. The encoded protein is CASMVGGTNTGELFF.

This clonotype was seen many times. The V gene is TRBV12-3 or TRBV12-4, the J gene TRBJ2-1, with D possibly called TRBD1 or TRBD2 (5 bases each). The CDR3 sequence is 15 residues long. V was clipped by 3 bases and J by 0 bases, with 9 bases between them. CDR3 residues: CASSFGDLSYNEQFF. The CDR3 DNA sequence: TGTGCCAGCAGTTTTGGGGACCTCTCCTACAATGAGCAGTTCTTC.

The J gene is TRBJ2-7, the V gene TRBV6-6; 14 bases are shared with TRBD2. V was clipped by 4 bases and J by 5 bases; unmatched bases: 16. Germline CDR1 MNHNY, CDR2 SVGAGI (reference sequence). CDR3 length equals 19 residues. The CDR3 loop is CASSSKVVSGLAGVHEQYF. Here the CDR3 DNA reads TGTGCCAGCAGTTCCAAGGTGGTGTCGGGACTAGCGGGAGTACACGAGCAGTACTTC.